Sequencing of this TCR beta chain was carried out in a study of T cell repertoires in ileal Crohn's disease. Points from the study as a whole: Every patient over 26.8% clonality showed endoscopic recurrence.

Time point described: inflamed ileum from the surgical specimen. Method: immunoSEQ multiplex PCR; TCRdb's copy keeps in-frame clones and lacks some. The sample records around 9,800 clones, around 90% being singletons. Germline V gives CDR1 GTSNPN, CDR2 SVGIG (reference sequence). The CDR3 totals 15 residues. With regard to this clone: Its antigen is as yet unknown.

The chain carries TRBV30 and TRBJ2-2, with D perhaps TRBD1 (7 bases). Material: ileal tissue. This sequence originates from an adult with Crohn's disease. The CDR3 sequence is CASSGRGAYTGELFF. Written as DNA, the CDR3 is TGTGCTTCGTCCGGCAGGGGGGCGTACACCGGGGAGCTGTTTTTT. The whole variable domain, filled in from reference TRBV30 and TRBJ2-2, reads SQTIHQWPATLVQPVGSPLSLECTVEGTSNPNLYWYRQAAGRGLQLLFYSVGIGQISSEVPQNLSASRPQDRQFILSSKKLLLSDSGFYLCASSGRGAYTGELFFGEGSRLTVL.